This is a list of T cell receptor beta chains from one sample in a study of T cell clones after liver transplantation. Generated by immunoSEQ multiplex PCR, the TCRdb table keeps only in-frame clones and is missing some. Counted here are around 71,000 clones, roughly 80% occurring once; the ten biggest clones make up approximately 0.8%. Sequencing was performed on CD4+ T cells from blood, taken 12 months after liver transplant. All receptors come from a human patient who received a liver transplant. The graft donor may account for some of the T cells. Both conserved end residues are trimmed from each CDR3. Part of the rows lack a size; the others show once, few, many or a class for expanded clones.

CDR3 protein,V gene,clone size,J gene
ASSISAESYNEQF,TRBV19,.,TRBJ2-1
ASSLGDRKNYGYT,TRBV11-1,.,TRBJ1-2
ASSLALSNTGELF,TRBV5-1,.,TRBJ2-2
ASSYSVFGENEQF,TRBV6-6,.,TRBJ2-1
ASSNTGGTGELF,TRBV19,.,TRBJ2-2
ASSLGAAEDTQY,TRBV5-1,.,TRBJ2-3
SVTGGRGQYEQY,TRBV29-1,.,TRBJ2-7
ASSVEGRSHNEQF,TRBV9,.,TRBJ2-1
ASSLGTGGGYEQY,TRBV11-2,once,TRBJ2-7
ASSLDGPRVNEQF,TRBV7-9,.,TRBJ2-1
ASSEIQLYGYT,TRBV6-1,few,TRBJ1-2
ASSPLGRVDTGELF,TRBV5-6,.,TRBJ2-2
ASSDTGTVKPQH,TRBV19,.,TRBJ1-5
ATTGQYNEQF,TRBV28,.,TRBJ2-1
ASSPPMASAFSYEQY,TRBV18,.,TRBJ2-7
ASLRDRAPSPNEKLF,TRBV28,.,TRBJ1-4
ASSERGAGGYT,TRBV2,few,TRBJ1-2
ASSFTGPTDTQY,TRBV9,few,TRBJ2-3
ASSLIGETQY,TRBV4-1,.,TRBJ2-5
ASNSRTSGRLSYEQY,TRBV19,.,TRBJ2-7
ASSVGENTQY,TRBV9,few,TRBJ2-3